A selection of T cell receptor beta chains follows, all from one sample in a study of memory CD4+ T cells and cytomegalovirus serostatus. Assay: immunoSEQ multiplex PCR; the TCRdb copy retains only in-frame clones and omits some. The data hold about 25,000 clones, with over 70% observed a single time. The specimen sequenced was memory CD4+ T cells from blood. Receptors originate from an adult in good health and CMV-seronegative. Each CDR3 is given with its conserved first and last residue. D genes are given only for firm matches. The listing skips clone size in some rows; elsewhere it reads once, few, many or a size class.

D gene,clone size,V gene,J gene,CDR3 protein,CDR3 DNA
.,.,TRBV4-1,TRBJ1-2,CASSQVWKGGGYTF,TGCGCCAGCAGCCAAGTCTGGAAGGGGGGAGGCTACACCTTC
.,few,TRBV5-1,TRBJ1-1,CASSRAGNTEAFF,TGCGCCAGCAGCCGAGCTGGGAACACTGAAGCTTTCTTT
TRBD2,.,TRBV18,TRBJ2-1,CTSGARDNEQFF,TGTACCAGCGGGGCCAGGGACAATGAGCAGTTCTTC
.,once,TRBV2,TRBJ1-4,CASTAWIANEKLFF,TGTGCCAGCACGGCTTGGATAGCTAATGAAAAACTGTTTTTT
.,.,TRBV18,TRBJ2-5,CASSPNQGRETQYF,TGTGCCAGCTCACCTAACCAGGGTAGGGAGACCCAGTACTTC
.,.,TRBV4-2,TRBJ2-7,CASSQGVGYEQYF,TGTGCCAGCAGCCAGGGGGTTGGGTACGAGCAGTACTTC
.,few,TRBV30,TRBJ1-1,CAWGGGGRPRAFF,TGTGCCTGGGGTGGCGGGGGCCGGCCTCGGGCTTTCTTT
.,.,TRBV7-2,TRBJ1-1,CASSLGGPRTGTEAFF,TGTGCCAGCAGCTTAGGGGGACCGCGAACGGGCACTGAAGCTTTCTTT
TRBD1,few,TRBV6-5,TRBJ1-5,CASRRGQNQPQHF,TGTGCCAGCAGAAGGGGGCAGAATCAGCCCCAGCATTTT
.,.,TRBV7-2,TRBJ2-5,CASSFGGTRQETQYF,TGTGCCAGCAGCTTTGGCGGGACTCGCCAAGAGACCCAGTACTTC
.,.,TRBV4-3,TRBJ2-3,CASSPEPATDTQYF,TGCGCCAGCAGCCCCGAACCCGCCACAGATACGCAGTATTTT
.,.,TRBV7-2,TRBJ1-5,CASSLGPYSNQPQHF,TGTGCCAGCAGCTTAGGCCCTTATAGCAATCAGCCCCAGCATTTT
.,.,TRBV7-6,TRBJ1-1,CASSLGPGGTEAFF,TGTGCCAGCAGCTTAGGTCCGGGTGGAACTGAAGCTTTCTTT
TRBD1,.,TRBV4-3,TRBJ2-2,CASSQGGQGGMTGELFF,TGCGCCAGCAGCCAAGGGGGACAGGGAGGGATGACCGGGGAGCTGTTTTTT
TRBD1,.,TRBV29-1,TRBJ1-5,CSAGQGMDQPQHF,TGCAGCGCCGGACAGGGGATGGATCAGCCCCAGCATTTT
.,.,TRBV6-5,TRBJ2-1,CASSSGRTYNEQFF,TGTGCCAGCAGTTCCGGCCGAACCTACAATGAGCAGTTCTTC
.,.,TRBV30,TRBJ2-5,CAWSVGQETQYF,TGTGCCTGGAGTGTCGGACAAGAGACCCAGTACTTC
TRBD1,.,TRBV7-3,TRBJ2-7,CASSSTGGTFGEQYF,TGTGCCAGCAGCTCGACAGGGGGGACCTTCGGTGAGCAGTACTTC
.,.,TRBV7-8,TRBJ1-2,CASSARGGLDYTF,TGTGCCAGCAGCGCAAGAGGGGGGTTGGACTACACCTTC
.,.,TRBV6-1,TRBJ2-2,CASSGTLNRVNTGELFF,TGTGCCAGCAGTGGGACCCTTAACAGGGTGAACACCGGGGAGCTGTTTTTT
TRBD1,few,TRBV6-5,TRBJ1-5,CATGTASNQPQHF,TGTGCCACCGGGACAGCTAGCAATCAGCCCCAGCATTTT
TRBD2,.,TRBV9,TRBJ2-2,CASSLRTSGGIGELFF,TGTGCCAGCAGCCTACGGACTAGCGGGGGAATCGGGGAGCTGTTTTTT
TRBD1,.,TRBV27,TRBJ2-7,CASSSPGQGRYEQYF,TGTGCCAGCAGTTCTCCGGGACAGGGGAGGTACGAGCAGTACTTC
TRBD1,once,TRBV5-6,TRBJ1-4,CASSLGLGRDRDEKLFF,TGTGCCAGCAGCTTGGGGTTAGGTCGGGACAGGGACGAAAAACTGTTTTTT
.,.,TRBV6-6,TRBJ1-1,CATSAGTRAFF,TGTGCCACCTCGGCCGGGACACGGGCTTTCTTT
TRBD1,.,TRBV27,TRBJ2-7,CASAGTGALSSYEQYF,TGTGCCAGCGCCGGGACAGGGGCCCTGAGCTCCTACGAGCAGTACTTC
.,few,TRBV19,TRBJ2-7,CASSTGGSYEQYF,TGTGCCAGTAGTACCGGCGGCTCCTACGAGCAGTACTTC
.,few,TRBV12-5,TRBJ2-1,CASGLGLQSTDEQFF,TGTGCTAGTGGCCTGGGACTTCAATCCACGGATGAGCAGTTCTTC